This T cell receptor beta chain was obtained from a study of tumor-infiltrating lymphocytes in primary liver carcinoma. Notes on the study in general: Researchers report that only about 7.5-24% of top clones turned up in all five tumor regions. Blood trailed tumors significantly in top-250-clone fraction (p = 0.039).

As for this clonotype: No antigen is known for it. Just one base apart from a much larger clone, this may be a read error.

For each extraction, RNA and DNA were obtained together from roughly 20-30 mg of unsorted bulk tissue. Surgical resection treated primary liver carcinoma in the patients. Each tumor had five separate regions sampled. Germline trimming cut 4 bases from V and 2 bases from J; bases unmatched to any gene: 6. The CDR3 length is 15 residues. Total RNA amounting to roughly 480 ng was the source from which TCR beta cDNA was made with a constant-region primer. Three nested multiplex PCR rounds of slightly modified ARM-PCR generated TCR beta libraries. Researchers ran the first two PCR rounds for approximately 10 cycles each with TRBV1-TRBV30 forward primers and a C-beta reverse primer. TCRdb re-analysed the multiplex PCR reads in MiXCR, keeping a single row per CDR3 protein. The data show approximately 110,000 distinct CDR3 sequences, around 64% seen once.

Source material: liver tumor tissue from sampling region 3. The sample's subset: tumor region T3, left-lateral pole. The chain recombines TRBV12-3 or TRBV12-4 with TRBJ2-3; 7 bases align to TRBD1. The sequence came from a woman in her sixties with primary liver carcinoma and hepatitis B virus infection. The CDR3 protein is CASSSRTGTTDTQYF. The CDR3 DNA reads TGTGCCAGCAGTTCTAGGACAGGTACCACAGATACGCAGTATTTT.